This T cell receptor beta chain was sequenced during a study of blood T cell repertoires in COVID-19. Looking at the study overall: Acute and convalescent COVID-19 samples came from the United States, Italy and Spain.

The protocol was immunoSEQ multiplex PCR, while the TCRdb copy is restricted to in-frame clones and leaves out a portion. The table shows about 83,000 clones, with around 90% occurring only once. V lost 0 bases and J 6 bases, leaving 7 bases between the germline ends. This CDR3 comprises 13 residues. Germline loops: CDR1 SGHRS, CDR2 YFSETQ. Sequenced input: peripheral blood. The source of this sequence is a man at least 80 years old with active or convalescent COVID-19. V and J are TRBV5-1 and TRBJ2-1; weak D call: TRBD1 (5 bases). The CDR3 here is CASSLGDSNEQFF. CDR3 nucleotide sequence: TGCGCCAGCAGCTTGGGCGACAGCAATGAGCAGTTCTTC.